This TCR beta chain is drawn from a study of blood T cell repertoires in COVID-19 (dated by TCRdb to the early 2020s). Notes on the research overall: Samples covering the acute and convalescent phases of COVID-19 were provided by collaborators in the United States, Italy and Spain. The material from the prospective study consisted of cDNA or gDNA derived from T cells, B-cell-depleted T cells, or PBMCs. Deeply sampled blood TCRbeta repertoires from subjects exposed to, actively infected with, or recovered from COVID-19 were included in the dataset. A freely available public database, intended as a resource for researchers studying the immune response to SARS-CoV-2, is where the repertoires were released. The samples were drawn from the first 160 participants of the ongoing ImmuneRACE study and from over 950 subjects provided by 6 global collaborators. The sample metadata nearly always contained a de-identified subject ID, COVID-19 status, age in years and sex. HLA class I and class II types, where available, came from metadata supplied by the sample provider rather than from assay-based typing.

Trimming accounts for 1 base at V and 5 bases at J, while the number of junction bases matched to no gene is 11. From the cysteine up to the phenylalanine, the CDR3 has a length of 16 residues. Of the read, only the CDR3 DNA is kept; its 48 bases are in frame from base 1. CDR1 and CDR2 were assigned from the germline V gene (reference sequence) as SEHNR and FQNEAQ. The immunoSEQ Assay, a bias-controlled multiplex PCR, was used to amplify TCRbeta CDR3 regions from genomic DNA. The paper's processing steps were these. The number of nucleated cells in each sample was estimated by amplification of reference gene primers within the assay. To quantify the absolute abundance of each unique TCRbeta CDR3 rearrangement, sequence reads were collapsed and filtered. For each sample, productive Simpson clonality was calculated by taking the square root of Simpson's diversity index across productive rearrangements. The immuneACCESS repertoire file appears here via TCRdb, limited to in-frame rearrangements. These files lack a portion of the clones; in checked studies, under half of the deficit traces to unresolved V genes, and the cause of the others is not known. The DNA gave D and trimming, while V, J and clone size come from that table. A total of about 280,000 clones appear in this sample, about four fifths of them only once. The ten most abundant clones make up 4.5% to 6% of the sample.

Participants in the prospective study were enrolled through a virtual design, were aged about 18 to 100 years, and lived in 24 United States geographic areas. To assign participants to cohorts, the prospective study relied on clinical history that participants themselves reported in a screening survey and a study questionnaire. Exposed participants had been in contact with someone with a PCR-confirmed or clinician-diagnosed COVID-19 case within 2 weeks of study entry. In the prospective study, mobile phlebotomists collected whole blood, serum and a nasopharyngeal or oropharyngeal swab from each participant. Participants in the prospective study had the option to provide additional blood draws and questionnaires over a roughly two-month period. Before DNA extraction, prospective study blood samples were shipped either frozen or at room temperature. As concerns this clone: Which antigen it targets is not known. No per-base quality is available; no much larger clone lies one base away.

The paper's findings and limits, for the study overall: Clinical and demographic metadata were provided uncurated, with the amount varying by source and participant.

Sequencing used PBMCs or T cells enriched from blood (not recorded which). This TCR derives from a man aged 40-49 years who had been exposed to COVID-19. Recombination connected TRBV7-9 to TRBJ2-7; 7 middle bases align to TRBD2. CDR3 protein: CASSLVWSREHDEQYF. The nucleotides read TGTGCCAGCAGCTTAGTGTGGTCGCGGGAGCATGACGAGCAGTACTTC. The CDR3 plus the reference TRBV7-9 and TRBJ2-7 genes for the other parts give the full variable domain: DTGVSQNPRHKITKRGQNVTFRCDPISEHNRLYWYRQTLGQGPEFLTYFQNEAQLEKSRLLSDRFSAERPKGSFSTLEIQRTEQGDSAMYLCASSLVWSREHDEQYFGPGTRLTVT.